These 29 T cell receptor beta chains originate from one sample sequenced in a study of identical twins listed by TCRdb under 2016. Library creation used 5' RACE. The sequencing machine was an Illumina HiSeq 2000. Using fastp at Q25 and MiXCR, TCRdb reprocessed the public reads and kept productive beta chains. CDR3 protein duplicates are merged, each entry listing the most common genes and DNA. The sample profile shows hundreds of thousands of distinct CDR3 sequences; roughly 18% of them were found once. The top ten clonotypes cover approximately 14% of the sample. This same sample was also taken into another study, of T cells expressing NK-cell markers.

Sequenced material: PBMCs. The receptors stem from a young woman in good health.

The chain carries TRBV9 and TRBJ2-7, with TRBD2 matching over 11 bases. The CDR3 extends over 17 amino acids. The germline CDR1 and CDR2 sequences are SGDLS and YYNGEE. With 4 bases clipped from V and 10 bases from J, the junction kept 19 bases outside the gene matches. The CDR3 sequence: CASSREPVPSGGSNQYF. The CDR3 DNA is TGTGCCAGCAGCAGAGAACCCGTCCCTAGCGGGGGGTCAAATCAGTACTTC.

The V and J genes are TRBV6-1 and TRBJ2-6; D tentatively reads TRBD1 or TRBD2 (5 bases each). Per the germline V gene, CDR1 is MNHNS and CDR2 is SASEGT. V shed 3 bases and J shed 12 bases, with 12 bases lying between them. This CDR3 comprises 13 residues. As DNA, the CDR3 is TGTGCCAGCAGTGACGCCACAGGAGGCGTCCTGACTTTC. Protein product: CASSDATGGVLTF.

The genes are TRBV4-3 and TRBJ2-7, with TRBD2 as a possible D gene (5 bases). In germline, CDR1 is LGHNA, CDR2 YSLEER. V lost 1 base to trimming and J lost 2 bases, with 12 bases between them. The length of the CDR3 is 15 residues. The CDR3: CASSQGWTEPYEQYF. CDR3 coding DNA: TGCGCCAGCAGCCAAGGGTGGACTGAGCCCTACGAGCAGTACTTC.

This clonotype occurred a few times. The gene calls are TRBV5-5 and TRBJ1-1; maybe TRBD1 (6 bases). From germline, CDR1 is SGHKS and CDR2 YYEKEE (reference sequence). CDR3 size: 15 residues. Trimming removed 4 bases from V and 0 bases from J, with 13 bases in between. Here the CDR3 DNA reads TGTGCCAGCAGCGGGGGACAACTACTGAACACTGAAGCTTTCTTT. Its protein product is CASSGGQLLNTEAFF. The complete variable domain, with remaining parts taken from reference TRBV5-5 and TRBJ1-1, reads DAGVTQSPTHLIKTRGQQVTLRCSPISGHKSVSWYQQVLGQGPQFIFQYYEKEERGRGNFPDRFSARQFPNYSSELNVNALLLGDSALYLCASSGGQLLNTEAFFGQGTRLTVV.

This clonotype was detected a few times. The genes are TRBV7-2 and TRBJ1-1, with unresolved D. The V gene's germline CDR1 is SGHTA and CDR2 FQGNSA. The CDR3 runs 13 residues. V was clipped by 3 bases and J by 8 bases, with 13 bases between them. DNA of the CDR3: TGTGCCAGCAGCTTTTCCCCCCAGTCGGAAGCTTTCTTT. Protein product: CASSFSPQSEAFF.

In this sample, this clonotype turned up a few times. The V and J genes are TRBV20-1 and TRBJ2-3, with 8 positions matching TRBD2. CDR3 length: 16 amino acids. The V and J ends lost 0 bases and 5 bases, in that order; junction bases with no gene match: 10. From germline, CDR1 is DFQATT and CDR2 SNEGSKA (reference sequence). The CDR3 DNA sequence: TGCAGTGCTAGAGATATGCGGGGGGCCACAGGAGATACGCAGTATTTT. As protein: CSARDMRGATGDTQYF.

The chain joins TRBV29-1 to TRBJ1-2; D is ambiguous. The length of the CDR3 is 11 residues. Between the trimmed V and J ends, which lost 3 bases and 5 bases, there was a span of 7 bases. The germline gives CDR1 SQVTM, CDR2 ANQGSEA. Written as DNA, the CDR3 is TGCAGCGTTGACAACGGTTATGGCTACACCTTC. Encoded protein: CSVDNGYGYTF.

The gene calls are TRBV3-1 and TRBJ1-1, with TRBD1 identical over 8 bases. Losses at the gene ends were 3 bases for V and 9 bases for J; bases not matched to a gene: 9. The CDR3 runs to 14 residues. From germline, CDR1 is LGHDT and CDR2 YNNKEL (reference sequence). The DNA of the CDR3 is TGTGCCAGCAGCCAGGACAGGGACGGTGGAAAAGCTTTCTTT. Encoded protein: CASSQDRDGGKAFF.

J is TRBJ2-5 and V is TRBV6-2 or TRBV6-3; 10 positions match TRBD2. The CDR3 length is 17 residues. CDR1 is MNHEY, CDR2 SVGEGT, per germline. With 6 bases clipped from V and 7 bases from J, the junction kept 17 bases outside the gene matches. CDR3 sequence reads: CASSQQPRTSGPGTQYF. CDR3 nucleotides: TGTGCCAGCAGCCAGCAACCACGGACTAGCGGACCGGGGACCCAGTACTTC.

The chain recombines TRBV7-2 with TRBJ2-5, with TRBD2 matching over 7 bases. Germline V gene sequence: CDR1 SGHTA, CDR2 FQGNSA. J gave up 3 bases and V 1 base, and 5 bases lay outside the gene matches. The CDR3 contains 15 residues. CDR3 DNA sequence: TGTGCCAGCAGCTTAGAATCTGCGGGAGAAGAGACCCAGTACTTC. This sequence encodes CASSLESAGEETQYF.

This clonotype appeared a few times. J is TRBJ1-1 and V is TRBV12-3 or TRBV12-4; tentative D call: TRBD1 (5 bases). V lost 3 bases to trimming and J lost 4 bases, with 6 bases between them. This CDR3 contains 12 residues. The CDR3 coding sequence is TGTGCCAGCAGTTTCGGGGCCACTGAAGCTTTCTTT. Translation: CASSFGATEAFF.

The rearrangement joins TRBV6-5 to TRBJ2-3; D perhaps matches TRBD1 (6 bases). Germline CDR1 and CDR2: MNHEY and SVGAGI. This CDR3 has 16 residues. V lost 1 base, J lost 2 bases, and 13 bases lay in between. The CDR3 DNA reads as TGTGCCAGCAGTTACTTCGGACAGACCAACACAGATACGCAGTATTTT. Protein: CASSYFGQTNTDTQYF.

The rearrangement uses TRBV12-3 or TRBV12-4 and TRBJ1-2; D call uncertain. Trimming took off 3 bases at V and 10 bases at J, with 12 bases between the two ends. The CDR3 has 12 amino acids. The CDR3 DNA follows: TGTGCCAGCAGTTTTAACAAACCAGCCTACACCTTC. Amino acids: CASSFNKPAYTF.

The CDR3 bases are TGTGCCGGACGAGAGACTAGCACAGATACGCAGTATTTT. Its translation is CAGRETSTDTQYF. The V call is TRBV2, the J call TRBJ2-3; D not certain. Trimming removed 11 bases from V and 0 bases from J, with 12 bases in between. CDR1 is SNHLY, CDR2 FYNNEI, per germline. CDR3 length equals 13 residues. Using reference TRBV2 and TRBJ2-3 for the parts outside the CDR3, the full variable domain is EPEVTQTPSHQVTQMGQEVILRCVPISNHLYFYWYRQILGQKVEFLVSFYNNEISEKSEIFDDQFSVERPDGSNFTLKIRSTKLEDSAMYFCAGRETSTDTQYFGPGTRLTVL.

This clonotype appeared a few times. The rearrangement uses TRBV7-2 and TRBJ2-7, with 10 bases aligning to TRBD2. The CDR3 is 15 amino acids. Trimming removed 6 bases from V and 4 bases from J; junction bases left unmatched: 9. Germline V gene data show CDR1 as SGHTA and CDR2 as FQGNSA. CDR3 region: CASSSTSGTNYEQYF. The CDR3 DNA reads as TGTGCCAGCAGTTCTACTAGCGGGACTAATTACGAGCAGTACTTC.

This clonotype was observed a few times. The V and J genes are TRBV24-1 and TRBJ2-3, with 8 bases fitting TRBD1. The V gene end was trimmed by 2 bases and the J gene end by 4 bases; junction bases not matched to a gene: 1. CDR1 is KGHDR and CDR2 is SFDVKD in the germline V gene. This CDR3 contains 14 residues. CDR3 coding DNA: TGTGCCACCAGTGATTCCAGGGGGCCAGATACGCAGTATTTT. The encoded protein is CATSDSRGPDTQYF.

The chain carries TRBV30 and TRBJ2-2; 7 bases are shared with TRBD2. V lost 7 bases and J lost 6; bases outside the gene matches: 14. Germline CDR1 GTSNPN, CDR2 SVGIG (reference sequence). This CDR3 is 15 amino acids long. DNA for the CDR3: TGTGCCTCACATGAGCGGGAATCTTATGCCGGGGAGCTGTTTTTT. Its translation: CASHERESYAGELFF.

This sequence joins TRBV6-6 and TRBJ2-5; the D gene is possibly TRBD1 (6 bases). Germline CDR1 and CDR2: MNHNY and SVGAGI (reference sequence). Deletions cut 2 bases from V and 10 bases from J, with 14 bases between. This CDR3 is 13 amino acids long. The DNA for the CDR3 is TGTGCCAGCAGTTACATAGGGACAACGGACCAGTACTTC. It specifies CASSYIGTTDQYF.

The V and J genes are TRBV7-2 and TRBJ1-1, with D perhaps matching TRBD1 (5 bases). V was pared by 6 bases and J by 5 bases, with 22 bases between. The CDR3 sequence is 16 residues long. CDR1 and CDR2 (germline): SGHTA, FQGNSA. CDR3 amino acids: CASRTAPGTGRTEAFF. DNA of the CDR3: TGTGCCAGCAGAACGGCGCCGGGGACTGGGAGGACTGAAGCTTTCTTT.

This clonotype has a handful of counts. V gene TRBV12-3 or TRBV12-4 combines with J gene TRBJ2-4, with D possibly matching TRBD2 (5 bases). This CDR3 has 14 amino acids. V shed 2 bases and J shed 7 bases, with 12 bases lying between them. The DNA of the CDR3 is TGTGCCAGCAGTTTACGGGCTTCGGGGAACATTCAGTACTTC. This gives the protein CASSLRASGNIQYF.

This clonotype appeared a few times. This sequence joins TRBV15 and TRBJ2-7; 8 bases are shared with TRBD1. Germline loops: CDR1 LNHNV, CDR2 YYDKDF (reference sequence). The CDR3 length is 16 residues. Trimming at V came to 0 bases and at J to 5 bases, leaving 9 bases not matched to a gene. The CDR3 DNA reads as TGTGCCACCAGCAGAGATCTTTTCGCAGGGGGCCACGAGCAGTACTTC. It specifies CATSRDLFAGGHEQYF. Complete variable domain (other parts from reference TRBV15 and TRBJ2-7): DAMVIQNPRYQVTQFGKPVTLSCSQTLNHNVMYWYQQKSSQAPKLLFHYYDKDFNNEADTPDNFQSRRPNTSFCFLDIRSPGLGDTAMYLCATSRDLFAGGHEQYFGPGTRLTVT.

The gene calls are TRBV4-1 and TRBJ2-1; D is possibly TRBD1 or TRBD2 (5 bases each). This CDR3 region has 12 residues. V shed 0 bases and J shed 11 bases, with 8 bases lying between them. The germline V gene has CDR1 MGHRA and CDR2 YSYEKL. This CDR3 is CASSQEGTKQFF. As DNA, the CDR3 is TGCGCCAGCAGCCAAGAAGGGACCAAGCAGTTCTTC.

This clonotype turned up a few times. V and J are TRBV5-1 and TRBJ1-1; D possibly corresponds to TRBD1 (5 bases). The CDR3 loop spans 16 amino acids. CDR1 is SGHRS, CDR2 YFSETQ, per germline. Trimming stripped 2 bases from V and 1 base from J, with 15 bases between. CDR3 nucleotide sequence: TGCGCCAGCAGCTTTCGGACACAGACGGGGAACACTGAAGCTTTCTTT. Protein: CASSFRTQTGNTEAFF.

In its sample, this clonotype was seen a few times. The chain uses TRBV7-9 and TRBJ2-7; maybe TRBD2 (5 bases). Trimming cost V 4 bases and J 1 base, with 14 bases left between them. The germline V gene encodes CDR1 SEHNR and CDR2 FQNEAQ (reference sequence). CDR3 length equals 15 residues. CDR3 DNA sequence: TGTGCCAGCAGCTCTGACGGGATTGGGTCCTACGAGCAGTACTTC. This sequence encodes CASSSDGIGSYEQYF.

The J gene is TRBJ2-2, the V gene TRBV7-6, with 13 bases aligning to TRBD2. Trimming cost V 7 bases and J 6 bases; bases outside gene matches: 14. The CDR3 is 18 residues long. Germline lookup yields CDR1 SGHVS and CDR2 FNYEAQ. Here the CDR3 reads CASIGLGLAGETAGELFF. CDR3 coding DNA: TGTGCCAGCATCGGGTTAGGACTAGCGGGAGAAACGGCCGGGGAGCTGTTTTTT.

Only a few counts were recorded for this clonotype. The chain links TRBV10-2 to TRBJ2-3; TRBD2 is a possible D gene (5 bases). Germline V lookup: CDR1 WSHSY, CDR2 SAAADI. The length of the CDR3 is 16 residues. Trimming removed 5 bases from V and 2 bases from J, with 17 bases in between. CDR3 sequence reads: CASSMPLRRPTDTQYF. The CDR3 coding sequence is TGCGCCAGCAGTATGCCCCTTCGGAGGCCCACAGATACGCAGTATTTT.

This clonotype showed up just a few times. The chain couples TRBV6-1 to TRBJ1-1; TRBD1 agrees at 8 bases. CDR1 and CDR2 from the germline V gene are MNHNS and SASEGT. Trimming removed 6 bases from V and 1 base from J; junction bases left unmatched: 4. The CDR3 spans 14 residues. The DNA for the CDR3 is TGTGCCAGCAGCGGACAGGGAGCGAACACTGAAGCTTTCTTT. Translation: CASSGQGANTEAFF.

V usage is TRBV11-1 and J usage is TRBJ2-2; the match to TRBD2 covers 13 bases. The CDR3 is made up of 16 amino acids. V gave up 4 bases and J gave up 7 bases; unmatched junction bases: 6. CDR1 is SGHAT and CDR2 is FQDESV in the germline V gene (reference sequence). The CDR3 loop is CASSSGTSGAGGELFF. The CDR3 DNA reads as TGTGCCAGCAGCTCAGGGACTAGCGGGGCCGGCGGGGAGCTGTTTTTT.

This clonotype was found many times. The junction departs from germline at one end; a sequencing error may be responsible. The chain recombines TRBV12-3 or TRBV12-4 with TRBJ2-1; D is unclear. CDR3 length equals 11 residues. The CDR3 DNA reads TGCGCCAGCAGCTTTTCGGGTGAGCAGTTCTTC. It yields the protein CASSFSGEQFF.